This T cell receptor (beta chain) stems from a study of blood T cell repertoires in COVID-19. The wider study: The samples span acute and convalescent COVID-19 from the United States, Italy and Spain. Sources were T cells, B-cell-depleted T cells, or PBMCs; the material itself was cDNA or gDNA.

Sequencing used immunoSEQ multiplex PCR; TCRdb keeps in-frame clones, though not all of them. This sample has a few hundred thousand clones, with roughly 85% found just once. Germline V CDR1 and CDR2: SNHLY, FYNNEI. CDR3 length: 13 residues. Losses at the gene ends were 8 bases for V and 5 bases for J; bases not matched to a gene: 6. This TCR was recovered from a young woman with acute or convalescent COVID-19. The specimen was peripheral blood. The V and J genes are TRBV2 and TRBJ2-7; 10 bases are a match to TRBD2. The CDR3 spells CASQREGLHEQYF. In DNA form, the CDR3 reads TGTGCCAGCCAGCGGGAGGGCCTCCACGAGCAGTACTTC.